This TCR beta chain was identified during a study of blood T cell repertoires in COVID-19 (TCRdb year 2020). About the study as a whole: Collaborator samples came from the United States, Italy and Spain and covered acute and convalescent phases of COVID-19. The prospective study material was composed of cDNA or gDNA derived from T cells, B-cell-depleted T cells, or PBMCs. Subjects who had been exposed to COVID-19, were actively infected with it, or had recovered from it provided the deeply sampled blood TCRbeta repertoires that made up the dataset. The repertoires were released in a freely available public database meant as a resource for research on the immune response to SARS-CoV-2. The samples were drawn from the first 160 participants of the ongoing ImmuneRACE study and from 1,254 subjects provided by 6 global collaborators. Nearly every sample came with metadata listing a de-identified subject ID, COVID-19 status, age in years and sex. Where available, HLA class I and class II types were obtained from metadata supplied by the sample provider rather than from assay-based typing. On the study overall, not on this receptor specifically: How much clinical and demographic metadata was included differed by source and by participant, and the metadata was provided uncurated.

As encoded in the germline V gene, CDR1 is SQVTM while CDR2 is ANQGSEA. Deletion took 3 bases off V and 5 bases off J, with a span of 13 bases between the germline ends. The CDR3 contains 13 residues, cysteine and phenylalanine counted. Only the CDR3 region is kept as DNA, spanning 39 bases read in frame from base 1. The immunoSEQ Assay, a bias-controlled multiplex PCR, was used to amplify TCRbeta CDR3 regions from genomic DNA. The original pipeline was this. The number of nucleated cells in each sample was estimated by amplification of reference gene primers within the assay. Sequence reads were collapsed and filtered to measure the absolute abundance of every unique TCRbeta CDR3 rearrangement. For each sample, productive Simpson clonality was calculated as the square root of Simpson's diversity index over productive rearrangements. Entries here come from immuneACCESS through TCRdb and include only in-frame sequences with V and J called. Some clones fail to appear in such tables; in the studies checked, an unresolved V gene covers under half of the shortfall, and the cause of the remainder is unknown. The V and J calls and clone size were taken over from that table, and D and trimming were inferred from the DNA. This sample lists about 220,000 clones; 80% were detected once. 9.5% to 15% of the sample goes to the ten largest clones.

Of note for this clone: Its antigen is unknown. Nothing much larger sits one base from this clone, and base qualities are not available.

Whole blood was collected in K2EDTA tubes by collaborating institutions according to the institutions' own protocols. For TCRbeta analysis, collaborators shipped samples as frozen whole blood, isolated PBMCs, or DNA extracted from either of those sample types. This receptor chain uses TRBV29-1 and TRBJ1-2; no D gene can be assigned with confidence. Sequenced material: peripheral blood. The clonotype comes from a human donor in a cohort sampled during active COVID-19. The CDR3 region reads CSVDGGQAYGYTF. The DNA reads TGCAGCGTTGATGGAGGGCAGGCGTATGGCTACACCTTC.